This T cell receptor (beta chain) originates from a study of blood T cell repertoires in COVID-19. Study overall: Sites in the United States, Italy and Spain provided acute and convalescent COVID-19 samples.

Measured with immunoSEQ multiplex PCR; TCRdb has only the in-frame clones, and not every one. The data contain a few hundred thousand clones, around 84% of them singletons. The table lists this clone with a count of one. Cohort placement rested on clinical history that participants reported themselves. The study counted Cohort 3 donors as recovered given two negative PCRs, clearance, or symptom resolution. V was clipped by 4 bases and J by 2 bases, with 12 bases between them. Germline V lookup: CDR1 SGHRS, CDR2 YFSETQ. CDR3 size: 14 residues. The V and J genes are TRBV5-1 and TRBJ1-1; D not resolved. Sequencing used PBMCs or T cells enriched from blood (not recorded which). The sequence derives from a man aged 25-45 years who had recovered from COVID-19. Written as DNA, the CDR3 is TGCGCCAGCAGCCGTACCATCGGTAACACTGAAGCTTTCTTT. Its translation: CASSRTIGNTEAFF.